The T cell receptor (beta chain) described here comes from a study of identical twins. Study outcomes and limitations: Weaker excess sharing between twins was seen in beta out-of-frame sequences. An excess of low generation probability was shown by twin-shared out-of-frame alpha sequences.

Only healthy Caucasians were enrolled as donors. Using its own MiXCR run on the 5' RACE reads, TCRdb lists one record per CDR3 protein. The repertoire includes 1.5 million to 2 million distinct CDR3 sequences, more than 30% of them detected once, and about 0.27% sits in the top ten. To note about this clonotype: What it binds is unknown.

The CDR3 has 15 amino acids. Trimming shortened V by 0 bases and J by 1 base, and 11 bases separated the two germline ends. From germline, CDR1 is DFQATT and CDR2 SNEGSKA (reference sequence). The sequencing input was cord blood. The clonotype was recovered from a newborn girl in good health. The V call is TRBV20-1, the J call TRBJ2-3; a weak D match, TRBD1 (6 bases). The CDR3 nucleotides are TGCAGTGCTAGAGATGCGACAGGACGCACAGATACGCAGTATTTT. Its protein product is CSARDATGRTDTQYF.